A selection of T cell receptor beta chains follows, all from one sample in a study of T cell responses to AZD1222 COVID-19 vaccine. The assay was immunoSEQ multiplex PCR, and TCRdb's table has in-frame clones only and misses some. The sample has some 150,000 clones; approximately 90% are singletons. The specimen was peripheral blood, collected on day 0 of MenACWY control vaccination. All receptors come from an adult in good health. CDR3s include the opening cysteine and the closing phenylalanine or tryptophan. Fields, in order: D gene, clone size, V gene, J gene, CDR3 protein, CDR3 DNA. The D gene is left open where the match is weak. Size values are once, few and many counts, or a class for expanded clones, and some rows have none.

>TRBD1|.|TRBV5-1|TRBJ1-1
CASSSGQDNTEAFF
TGCGCCAGCAGCTCGGGACAGGATAACACTGAAGCTTTCTTT
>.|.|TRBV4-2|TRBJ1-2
CASSQDIKVPGYTF
TGTGCCAGCAGCCAAGATATCAAGGTTCCTGGCTACACCTTC
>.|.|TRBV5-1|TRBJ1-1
CASSLRSENTEAFF
TGCGCCAGCAGCTTGAGGTCCGAGAACACTGAAGCTTTCTTT
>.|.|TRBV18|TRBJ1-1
CASSPRGSTEAFF
TGTGCCAGCTCACCACGGGGATCCACTGAAGCTTTCTTT
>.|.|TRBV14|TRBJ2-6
CASSPAISGANVLTF
TGTGCCAGCAGCCCGGCCATCTCTGGGGCCAACGTCCTGACTTTC
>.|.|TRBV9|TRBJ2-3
CASSVAHSPDTQYF
TGTGCCAGCAGCGTAGCTCACAGCCCAGATACGCAGTATTTT
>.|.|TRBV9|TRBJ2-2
CASSVGRGSPGELFF
TGTGCCAGCAGCGTAGGGAGAGGGTCCCCCGGGGAGCTGTTTTTT
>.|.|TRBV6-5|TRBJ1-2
CASSYMGGNGYTF
TGTGCCAGCAGTTACATGGGGGGAAATGGCTACACCTTC
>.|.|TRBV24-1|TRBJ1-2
CATSDGTGTRGRYTF
TGTGCCACCAGTGACGGGACCGGGACAAGAGGACGCTACACCTTC
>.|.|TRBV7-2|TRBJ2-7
CASSLVGGGGSYEQYF
TGTGCCAGCAGCTTAGTTGGCGGTGGTGGGTCCTACGAGCAGTACTTC
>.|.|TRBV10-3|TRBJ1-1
CAIGREIGTEAFF
TGTGCCATCGGAAGGGAGATAGGCACTGAAGCTTTCTTT
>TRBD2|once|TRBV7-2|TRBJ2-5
CASSLRTSGLYQETQYF
TGTGCCAGCAGCCTTCGGACTAGCGGGCTGTACCAAGAGACCCAGTACTTC
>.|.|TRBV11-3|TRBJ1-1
CASSFQGRTEAFF
TGTGCCAGCAGCTTCCAGGGGAGGACTGAAGCTTTCTTT
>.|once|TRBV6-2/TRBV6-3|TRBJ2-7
CASSYRTAYEQYF
TGTGCCAGCAGTTACAGGACAGCCTACGAGCAGTACTTC
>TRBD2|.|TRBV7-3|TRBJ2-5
CASSRLAGLSETQYF
TGTGCCAGCAGCAGACTAGCGGGATTGTCGGAGACCCAGTACTTC
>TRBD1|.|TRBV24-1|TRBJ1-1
CATSTSGTGNTEAFF
TGTGCCACCAGTACTTCCGGGACAGGGAACACTGAAGCTTTCTTT
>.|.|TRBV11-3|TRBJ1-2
CASSTGRFYGYTF
TGTGCCAGCAGCACGGGACGGTTCTATGGCTACACCTTC
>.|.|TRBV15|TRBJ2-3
CATSAGADTQYF
TGTGCCACCAGCGCTGGGGCCGATACGCAGTATTTT
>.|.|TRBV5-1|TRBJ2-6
CASSSLDGGPVVGANVLTF
TGCGCCAGCAGCTCCCTGGACGGGGGGCCAGTGGTTGGGGCCAACGTCCTGACTTTC
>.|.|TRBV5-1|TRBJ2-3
CASSVLTDTQYF
TGCGCCAGCAGCGTCCTAACAGATACGCAGTATTTT
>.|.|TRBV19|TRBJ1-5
CASSFDRPQPQHF
TGTGCCAGTAGTTTTGACAGGCCTCAGCCCCAGCATTTT
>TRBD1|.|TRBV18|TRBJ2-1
CASSLDRVGSNEQFF
TGTGCCAGCTCCCTAGACAGGGTAGGTTCGAATGAGCAGTTCTTC
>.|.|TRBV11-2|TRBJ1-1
CASSLLWNTEAFF
TGTGCCAGCAGCTTACTGTGGAACACTGAAGCTTTCTTT
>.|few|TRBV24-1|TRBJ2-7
CATSVTGIYEQYF
TGTGCCACCAGTGTCACAGGGATCTACGAGCAGTACTTC
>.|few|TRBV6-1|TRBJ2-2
CASSEAWQHTGELFF
TGTGCCAGCAGTGAAGCGTGGCAGCACACCGGGGAGCTGTTTTTT
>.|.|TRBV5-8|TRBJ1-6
CASSLWIGNSPLHF
TGTGCCAGCAGCTTGTGGATAGGGAATTCACCCCTCCACTTT
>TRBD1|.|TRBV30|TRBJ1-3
CAWVPTGSGNTIYF
TGTGCCTGGGTACCGACAGGGTCTGGAAACACCATATATTTT